This T cell receptor beta chain was captured by sequencing in a study of a mutant IDH1 vaccine in newly diagnosed glioma. The sample's time point: week 47, end of study. Each dose of the vaccine consisted of 300 ug of mutant IDH1 20-mer peptide, with topical imiquimod. Some clones are missing from TCRdb's copy, which holds only in-frame ones; the method was immunoSEQ multiplex PCR. The table has under 60,000 clones, 76% seen once. Germline loops: CDR1 GTSNPN, CDR2 SVGIG (reference sequence). The CDR3 extends over 11 amino acids. V was shortened by 5 bases and J by 2 bases, with 5 bases between the two germline ends. On this clone itself: As yet, its antigen is unknown.

J is TRBJ2-3 and V is TRBV30; D uncertain. The sequenced sample was PBMCs, obtained from a glioma patient whose treatment included an IDH1 peptide vaccine. The receptor was derived from a woman in her forties with glioma. Some clones in this sample may be carry-over from other donors' samples. DNA for the CDR3: TGTGCCTGGGACTTCACAGATACGCAGTATTTT. Translated: CAWDFTDTQYF.